This T cell receptor beta chain was retrieved from a study of T cells after yellow fever vaccination. This clonotype has more than one count but fewer than ten. Its matching antigen is unknown. Study outcomes and limitations: Only a minor proportion of clonotypes was detected across both CD4 and CD8 compartments. Post-booster repertoires again held most primary-vaccination clones (approximately 96% CD4, roughly 90% CD8). Though weaker, the secondary response peaked faster, on day 5 versus 15.

MiXCR, applied by TCRdb to the 5' RACE reads, yields one record per CDR3 protein. The repertoire includes roughly 260,000 distinct CDR3 sequences, about an eighth of them detected once, and approximately 0.49% sits in the top ten. The sequence came from a man aged 25 to 40 who received the YFV17D yellow fever vaccine. This specimen was CD4+ T cells sorted from PBMCs, taken 45 days after the yellow fever booster vaccination.

CDR3 loop: CASSLNTGTRMNEQFF. In DNA form, the CDR3 reads TGCGCCAGCAGCTTAAATACCGGGACTAGAATGAATGAGCAGTTCTTC. This rearrangement joins TRBV5-1 to TRBJ2-1, with 8 bases that match TRBD2. The CDR3 is 16 amino acids. The ends lost 2 bases at V and 7 bases at J; junction bases unmatched: 11. Germline CDR1 reads SGHRS; CDR2 reads YFSETQ.